This T cell receptor beta chain appears in the sequencing data of a study of Ad26.COV2.S vaccination and SARS-CoV-2 variants. On the study more broadly: Into the muscle, Ad26.COV2.S was dosed once or twice, 56 days apart.

V shed 6 bases and J 2 bases; nucleotides not matched to a gene: 1. The germline CDR1 and CDR2 sequences are MDHEN and SYDVKM. This CDR3 is 12 amino acids long. Stated treatment: roughly 19 received Ad26.COV2.S at low or high dose, single or two shots; 5 received placebo; per-sample allocation not given. Sampling was done on day 63 after the first vaccine or placebo injection. General study findings and limits: Greater spike-specific TCR breadth was seen in vaccine recipients than in placebo recipients. Breadth measured for non-spike TCRs was similar across vaccine and placebo recipients.

Sequenced by immunoSEQ multiplex PCR; TCRdb stores in-frame clones only, minus some. The data contain about 370,000 clones, about 89% of them singletons. Comment on this clone: Its antigen remains unknown.

The sequence was obtained from a person between 18 and 65 years old who received the Ad26.COV2.S COVID-19 vaccine or a placebo. The V call is TRBV28, the J call TRBJ2-7, with TRBD1 matching 7 bases. The source material was peripheral blood, sampled in a trial of Ad26.COV2.S vaccine versus placebo. DNA for the CDR3: TGTGCCAGCAGGACAGGGACCTACGAGCAGTACTTC. Translated, it gives CASRTGTYEQYF.